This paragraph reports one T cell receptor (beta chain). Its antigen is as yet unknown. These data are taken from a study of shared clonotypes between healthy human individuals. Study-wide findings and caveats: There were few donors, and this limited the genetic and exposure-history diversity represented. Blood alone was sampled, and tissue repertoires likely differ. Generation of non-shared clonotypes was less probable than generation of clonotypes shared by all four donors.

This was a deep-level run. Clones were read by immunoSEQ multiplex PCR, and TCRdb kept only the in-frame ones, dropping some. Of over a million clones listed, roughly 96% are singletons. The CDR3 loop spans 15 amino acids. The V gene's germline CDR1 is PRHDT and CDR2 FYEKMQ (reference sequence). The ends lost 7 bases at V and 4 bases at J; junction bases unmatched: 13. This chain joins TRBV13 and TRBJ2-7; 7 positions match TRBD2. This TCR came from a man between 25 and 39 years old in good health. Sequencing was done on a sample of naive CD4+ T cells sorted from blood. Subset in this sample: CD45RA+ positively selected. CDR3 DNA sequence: TGTGCCAGCACCGTACGGGCGGGAGCCTTGTACGAGCAGTACTTC. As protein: CASTVRAGALYEQYF.